This TCR beta chain came from a study of blood T cell repertoires in COVID-19 (dated by TCRdb to 2020 to 2022). For the wider study: Samples covering the acute and convalescent phases of COVID-19 were provided by collaborators in the United States, Italy and Spain. The prospective study material was composed of cDNA or gDNA derived from T cells, B-cell-depleted T cells, or PBMCs. Subjects who had been exposed to COVID-19, were actively infected with it, or had recovered from it provided the deeply sampled blood TCRbeta repertoires that made up the dataset. The repertoires were made available in a free public database intended to serve as a resource for research on the immune response to SARS-CoV-2. Samples were obtained from the ongoing ImmuneRACE study (first 160 participants) and from about 1,300 subjects provided by 6 global collaborators. A de-identified subject ID, COVID-19 status, age in years and sex were almost always included in the sample metadata. Where HLA class I and class II types were available, the types were taken from metadata supplied by the sample provider, not from assay-based typing. What the authors observed across the whole study: The amount of clinical and demographic metadata varied by source and participant and was provided uncurated.

Participants in the prospective study were enrolled through a virtual design, were aged about 18 to 100 years, and lived in roughly 26 United States geographic areas. Cohort assignment in the prospective study relied on participant-reported clinical history from a screening survey and a study questionnaire. For ImmuneRACE Cohort 3, a participant was defined as recovered based on two consecutive negative NP/OP PCR tests, clearance by a healthcare professional, or resolution of symptoms. In the prospective study, whole blood, serum and a nasopharyngeal or oropharyngeal swab were collected from each participant by mobile phlebotomists. Participants in the prospective study had the option to provide additional blood draws and questionnaires over a roughly 2-month period. Before DNA extraction, blood samples from the prospective study were shipped at room temperature or frozen. The immunoSEQ Assay, a bias-controlled multiplex PCR, was used to amplify TCRbeta CDR3 regions from genomic DNA. The source study handled its data this way. The number of nucleated cells in each sample was estimated from the amplification of reference gene primers within the assay. To quantify the absolute abundance of each unique TCRbeta CDR3 rearrangement, sequence reads were collapsed and filtered. For each sample, productive Simpson clonality was calculated as the square root of Simpson's diversity index over productive rearrangements. This immuneACCESS table, as held by TCRdb, lists in-frame sequences with V and J called but not all clones. Of the missing ones, under half trace to an unresolved V gene in checked studies; the others have no known cause. V, J and clone size are taken as reported in that table, and D and trimming were inferred from the DNA itself. The sample table contains under 250,000 clones; only one count was recorded for more than 80% of them. The top ten clonotypes cover less than 2% of the sample.

The CDR3 has 12 amino acids, counting the end cysteine and phenylalanine. CDR3 DNA only is kept here, 36 bases in frame from base 1. Trimming takes 2 bases from V and 5 bases from J, and the germline ends sit 6 bases apart. CDR1 and CDR2, looked up from the germline V gene, are KGHSH and LQKENI. Details on this clone: Its binding antigen is unknown. No much larger clone is present one base from it, and per-base qualities are unavailable.

The sequence was collected from a man aged 55 to 70 who had recovered from COVID-19. The chain links TRBV18 with TRBJ1-2; no D gene is confidently identified. Sequencing used PBMCs or T cells enriched from blood (not recorded which). This receptor carries the CDR3 CASSPIAYGYTF. In nucleotides, the sequence is TGTGCCAGCTCACCAATAGCTTATGGCTACACCTTC.